The rows below give T cell receptor beta chains drawn from one sample of a study of molecular identifiers for immune sequencing clone quantification. Via MiXCR, TCRdb re-called the PCR reads, giving one row per CDR3 protein. The table has hundreds of thousands of distinct CDR3 sequences, roughly 25% seen once. Sequences were obtained from naive CD8+ T cells from blood, with Jurkat cell RNA spiked in. These receptors were obtained from a human donor in good health. Some libraries in this study had Jurkat cell RNA spiked in. Both conserved end residues are part of each CDR3. Fields, in order: V gene, CDR3 protein.

v_gene: TRBV14
CDR3aa: CASRAGNTEAFF

v_gene: TRBV29-1
CDR3aa: CSPSAGTRRFF

v_gene: TRBV7-9
CDR3aa: CASGASGSDPQYF

v_gene: TRBV20-1
CDR3aa: CSARDLRQPYYGYTF

v_gene: TRBV3-1
CDR3aa: CASSELDRGRETQYF

v_gene: TRBV10-1
CDR3aa: CASSADRIYEQYF

v_gene: TRBV7-9
CDR3aa: CASSSPDSVLGTEAFF

v_gene: TRBV4-1
CDR3aa: CASGPWTGKGTEAFF

v_gene: TRBV5-1
CDR3aa: CASSLYPSQDTQYF

v_gene: TRBV12-3/TRBV12-4
CDR3aa: CASWGGVNQPQHF

v_gene: TRBV7-9
CDR3aa: CASSPQWSPAYEQYF

v_gene: TRBV7-9
CDR3aa: CASSSGLYGYTF

v_gene: TRBV7-2
CDR3aa: CASSALLAEGSYEQYF

v_gene: TRBV28
CDR3aa: CATVRGLITGAFF

v_gene: TRBV28
CDR3aa: CASSPDREEYF

v_gene: TRBV10-3
CDR3aa: CAISESTSGYSYNEQFF

v_gene: TRBV7-2
CDR3aa: CASSLVGWRVQETQYF

v_gene: TRBV27
CDR3aa: CASSLILAGRQFF

v_gene: TRBV7-9
CDR3aa: CASGHPGQHTEAFF

v_gene: TRBV6-5
CDR3aa: CASLFQETQYF

v_gene: TRBV6-6
CDR3aa: CASSYSTFGTDEQYF

v_gene: TRBV6-4
CDR3aa: CASSSGRPSYEQYF

v_gene: TRBV4-1
CDR3aa: CASSQTGGRLSGANVLTF

v_gene: TRBV7-9
CDR3aa: CASSLEGGYNEQFF

v_gene: TRBV20-1
CDR3aa: CSARDPSWDNEQFF

v_gene: TRBV7-7
CDR3aa: CASSARGVNTGELFF

v_gene: TRBV29-1
CDR3aa: CSVEDVSVTQYF

v_gene: TRBV30
CDR3aa: CAWTTAETQYF

v_gene: TRBV20-1
CDR3aa: CSARPLGDYQETQYF

v_gene: TRBV5-4
CDR3aa: CASSLDLGVTEAFF

v_gene: TRBV4-3
CDR3aa: CASSQGRTGREQYF

v_gene: TRBV9
CDR3aa: CASSGELAGALHGQYF

v_gene: TRBV20-1
CDR3aa: CSAREGTYEQYF

v_gene: TRBV21-1
CDR3aa: CASSQAVSNTGELFF

v_gene: TRBV15
CDR3aa: CATSLRGGTGELFF

v_gene: TRBV12-3/TRBV12-4
CDR3aa: CASWGGVNQPRHF

v_gene: TRBV6-2/TRBV6-3
CDR3aa: CASSILRGEQFF

v_gene: TRBV14
CDR3aa: CASSNDKDSGMANEKLFF

v_gene: TRBV2
CDR3aa: CASSELLGSADTQYF

v_gene: TRBV24-1
CDR3aa: CATSDGLAGYTGELFF

v_gene: TRBV12-3/TRBV12-4
CDR3aa: CASSPWREGDTQYF

v_gene: TRBV20-1
CDR3aa: CSAPGTGDEPLHF

v_gene: TRBV9
CDR3aa: CASSRYITGSQNTGELFF

v_gene: TRBV12-3/TRBV12-4
CDR3aa: CASSFGPRSETQYF

v_gene: TRBV7-6
CDR3aa: CASSTAGGTDTQYF

v_gene: TRBV10-3
CDR3aa: CAISDFSNEQFF

v_gene: TRBV5-1
CDR3aa: CASSLDATGGDYTF

v_gene: TRBV30
CDR3aa: CAWSVGTANTGELFF

v_gene: TRBV7-8
CDR3aa: CASSLGGQASYEQYF

v_gene: TRBV15
CDR3aa: CATSRAAGAGTDTLYF

v_gene: TRBV28
CDR3aa: CASSNSPGLAGADNEQFF